Listed below are T cell receptor beta chains from one sample, sequenced in a study of blood T cell repertoires in COVID-19. TCRdb's copy holds only in-frame clones and misses some; the assay was immunoSEQ multiplex PCR. The table lists roughly 75,000 clones, 70% to 85% of them singletons. The source material was peripheral blood. These receptors all come from a woman in her 70s with acute or convalescent COVID-19. Both conserved end residues are part of each CDR3. The order of the fields is J gene, D gene, clone size, V gene, CDR3 protein, CDR3 DNA. A D gene is named only where the DNA matches it firmly. Where a row states a size, it is once, few, many or the class of an expanded clone; other rows omit it.

J: TRBJ2-1
D: -
size: -
V: TRBV7-3
CDR3: CASSLQSTSPYNEQFF
DNA: TGTGCCAGCAGCTTACAATCGACTAGTCCCTACAATGAGCAGTTCTTC

J: TRBJ2-7
D: -
size: -
V: TRBV18
CDR3: CASSPQGEQYF
DNA: TGTGCCAGCTCACCACAGGGGGAGCAGTACTTC

J: TRBJ2-7
D: -
size: once
V: TRBV20-1
CDR3: CSARGHYEQYF
DNA: TGCAGTGCTAGAGGGCACTACGAGCAGTACTTC

J: TRBJ1-6
D: TRBD1
size: -
V: TRBV27
CDR3: CASSWDRNSPLHF
DNA: TGTGCCAGCAGTTGGGACAGAAATTCACCCCTCCACTTT

J: TRBJ2-1
D: TRBD2
size: many
V: TRBV27
CDR3: CASSLLAGGAISVGEQFF
DNA: TGTGCCAGCAGTTTATTGGCGGGAGGGGCGATCTCTGTGGGTGAGCAGTTCTTC

J: TRBJ2-7
D: -
size: -
V: TRBV19
CDR3: CASSSTVPSYEQYF
DNA: TGTGCCAGTAGTTCTACAGTCCCCTCCTACGAGCAGTACTTC

J: TRBJ1-6
D: -
size: once
V: TRBV5-5
CDR3: CASSLVGPSIGSPLHF
DNA: TGTGCCAGCAGCTTGGTGGGGCCGTCTATAGGGTCACCCCTCCACTTT

J: TRBJ1-1
D: TRBD1
size: -
V: TRBV27
CDR3: CASTSSGQQNTEAFF
DNA: TGTGCCAGCACGTCCTCGGGACAGCAGAACACTGAAGCTTTCTTT

J: TRBJ2-2
D: -
size: once
V: TRBV27
CDR3: CASSLSGPNTGELFF
DNA: TGTGCCAGCAGTTTATCGGGGCCTAACACCGGGGAGCTGTTTTTT

J: TRBJ2-7
D: -
size: -
V: TRBV4-3
CDR3: CASSQDVEGNEQYF
DNA: TGCGCCAGCAGCCAAGATGTCGAGGGTAACGAGCAGTACTTC

J: TRBJ1-1
D: -
size: -
V: TRBV7-9
CDR3: CASSLVWRAFF
DNA: TGTGCCAGCAGCTTAGTTTGGAGGGCTTTCTTT

J: TRBJ1-1
D: -
size: -
V: TRBV28
CDR3: CASRQQGVGAFF
DNA: TGTGCCAGCAGACAACAGGGAGTCGGAGCTTTCTTT

J: TRBJ2-1
D: TRBD1
size: -
V: TRBV5-1
CDR3: CASSGDRVYNEQFF
DNA: TGCGCCAGCAGCGGGGACAGGGTTTACAATGAGCAGTTCTTC

J: TRBJ2-7
D: -
size: -
V: TRBV7-3
CDR3: CASSPGGRYEQYF
DNA: TGTGCCAGCTCCCCCGGTGGGCGCTACGAGCAGTACTTC

J: TRBJ2-1
D: -
size: -
V: TRBV12-3/TRBV12-4
CDR3: CASRYMNNEQFF
DNA: TGTGCCAGTCGATACATGAACAATGAGCAGTTCTTC

J: TRBJ1-4
D: -
size: -
V: TRBV7-9
CDR3: CASSLTGIGTNEKLFF
DNA: TGTGCCAGCAGCTTGACGGGGATTGGAACTAATGAAAAACTGTTTTTT

J: TRBJ1-1
D: TRBD1
size: -
V: TRBV5-1
CDR3: CASSPLQGAMAFF
DNA: TGCGCCAGCAGCCCCCTACAGGGGGCGATGGCTTTCTTT

J: TRBJ1-2
D: TRBD1
size: -
V: TRBV27
CDR3: CASSQTGEDYGYTF
DNA: TGTGCCAGCAGTCAGACAGGGGAAGACTATGGCTACACCTTC

J: TRBJ2-5
D: TRBD1
size: few
V: TRBV7-9
CDR3: CASSQTDRDYQETQYF
DNA: TGTGCCAGCAGCCAAACGGACAGGGATTACCAAGAGACCCAGTACTTC

J: TRBJ2-5
D: -
size: once
V: TRBV7-8
CDR3: CASSLGGGGETQYF
DNA: TGTGCCAGCAGCTTAGGAGGGGGTGGAGAGACCCAGTACTTC

J: TRBJ2-3
D: TRBD2
size: -
V: TRBV11-1
CDR3: CASSLGGRADTQYF
DNA: TGTGCCAGCAGCTTAGGGGGGAGGGCCGATACGCAGTATTTT

J: TRBJ1-2
D: TRBD1
size: -
V: TRBV5-4
CDR3: CASSSGQGTHDGYTF
DNA: TGTGCCAGCAGCTCAGGACAGGGGACCCACGATGGCTACACCTTC

J: TRBJ2-6
D: -
size: -
V: TRBV10-3
CDR3: CAISESRDGSSGANVLTF
DNA: TGTGCCATCAGTGAGTCGCGGGACGGAAGCTCTGGGGCCAACGTCCTGACTTTC

J: TRBJ2-2
D: -
size: -
V: TRBV27
CDR3: CASSLSGGLNTGELFF
DNA: TGTGCCAGCAGTTTATCTGGCGGATTGAACACCGGGGAGCTGTTTTTT

J: TRBJ2-7
D: TRBD1
size: -
V: TRBV29-1
CDR3: CSVESWGTGTYEQYF
DNA: TGCAGCGTTGAGAGTTGGGGGACAGGGACCTACGAGCAGTACTTC

J: TRBJ2-1
D: -
size: -
V: TRBV7-9
CDR3: CASSSQGERQFF
DNA: TGTGCCAGCAGCTCACAGGGAGAACGGCAGTTCTTC

J: TRBJ1-6
D: -
size: few
V: TRBV19
CDR3: CASSRRIGGNSPLHF
DNA: TGTGCCAGTAGTAGGAGAATCGGGGGGAATTCACCCCTCCACTTT

J: TRBJ2-6
D: -
size: -
V: TRBV3-1/TRBV3-2
CDR3: CASRSSGGTGANVLTF
DNA: TGTGCCAGCAGGTCCAGTGGCGGGACTGGGGCCAACGTCCTGACTTTC

J: TRBJ2-3
D: TRBD1
size: few
V: TRBV11-3
CDR3: CASSPWTGSADTQYF
DNA: TGTGCCAGCAGCCCCTGGACAGGAAGTGCAGATACGCAGTATTTT

J: TRBJ1-2
D: -
size: -
V: TRBV27
CDR3: CASMRQPWGGYTF
DNA: TGTGCCAGCATGAGACAGCCCTGGGGAGGCTACACCTTC

J: TRBJ2-3
D: -
size: -
V: TRBV19
CDR3: CASKGLRTDTQYF
DNA: TGTGCCAGTAAGGGGCTCCGCACAGATACGCAGTATTTT

J: TRBJ2-2
D: TRBD1
size: many
V: TRBV6-1
CDR3: CASSEGQVTGELFF
DNA: TGTGCCAGCAGTGAGGGACAGGTGACCGGGGAGCTGTTTTTT

J: TRBJ2-3
D: -
size: -
V: TRBV5-1
CDR3: CASSLAWTADTQYF
DNA: TGCGCCAGCAGCCTAGCCTGGACGGCAGATACGCAGTATTTT

J: TRBJ2-1
D: TRBD2
size: -
V: TRBV19
CDR3: CASSPISLAGVHNEQFF
DNA: TGTGCCAGTAGTCCGATTTCCCTAGCGGGAGTACACAATGAGCAGTTCTTC

J: TRBJ2-3
D: TRBD1
size: -
V: TRBV7-7
CDR3: CASSPGTGGADTQYF
DNA: TGTGCCAGCAGTCCCGGGACAGGGGGCGCAGATACGCAGTATTTT

J: TRBJ2-7
D: TRBD1
size: -
V: TRBV4-2
CDR3: CASSQEPGQTFYEQYF
DNA: TGTGCCAGCAGCCAAGAGCCGGGACAGACCTTCTACGAGCAGTACTTC

J: TRBJ1-2
D: TRBD1
size: -
V: TRBV29-1
CDR3: CSVEPGQIDYGYTF
DNA: TGCAGCGTTGAGCCGGGACAGATCGACTATGGCTACACCTTC

J: TRBJ2-1
D: TRBD2
size: -
V: TRBV19
CDR3: CASSGATWASGGYNEQFF
DNA: TGTGCCAGTAGTGGAGCCACCTGGGCTAGCGGGGGATACAATGAGCAGTTCTTC